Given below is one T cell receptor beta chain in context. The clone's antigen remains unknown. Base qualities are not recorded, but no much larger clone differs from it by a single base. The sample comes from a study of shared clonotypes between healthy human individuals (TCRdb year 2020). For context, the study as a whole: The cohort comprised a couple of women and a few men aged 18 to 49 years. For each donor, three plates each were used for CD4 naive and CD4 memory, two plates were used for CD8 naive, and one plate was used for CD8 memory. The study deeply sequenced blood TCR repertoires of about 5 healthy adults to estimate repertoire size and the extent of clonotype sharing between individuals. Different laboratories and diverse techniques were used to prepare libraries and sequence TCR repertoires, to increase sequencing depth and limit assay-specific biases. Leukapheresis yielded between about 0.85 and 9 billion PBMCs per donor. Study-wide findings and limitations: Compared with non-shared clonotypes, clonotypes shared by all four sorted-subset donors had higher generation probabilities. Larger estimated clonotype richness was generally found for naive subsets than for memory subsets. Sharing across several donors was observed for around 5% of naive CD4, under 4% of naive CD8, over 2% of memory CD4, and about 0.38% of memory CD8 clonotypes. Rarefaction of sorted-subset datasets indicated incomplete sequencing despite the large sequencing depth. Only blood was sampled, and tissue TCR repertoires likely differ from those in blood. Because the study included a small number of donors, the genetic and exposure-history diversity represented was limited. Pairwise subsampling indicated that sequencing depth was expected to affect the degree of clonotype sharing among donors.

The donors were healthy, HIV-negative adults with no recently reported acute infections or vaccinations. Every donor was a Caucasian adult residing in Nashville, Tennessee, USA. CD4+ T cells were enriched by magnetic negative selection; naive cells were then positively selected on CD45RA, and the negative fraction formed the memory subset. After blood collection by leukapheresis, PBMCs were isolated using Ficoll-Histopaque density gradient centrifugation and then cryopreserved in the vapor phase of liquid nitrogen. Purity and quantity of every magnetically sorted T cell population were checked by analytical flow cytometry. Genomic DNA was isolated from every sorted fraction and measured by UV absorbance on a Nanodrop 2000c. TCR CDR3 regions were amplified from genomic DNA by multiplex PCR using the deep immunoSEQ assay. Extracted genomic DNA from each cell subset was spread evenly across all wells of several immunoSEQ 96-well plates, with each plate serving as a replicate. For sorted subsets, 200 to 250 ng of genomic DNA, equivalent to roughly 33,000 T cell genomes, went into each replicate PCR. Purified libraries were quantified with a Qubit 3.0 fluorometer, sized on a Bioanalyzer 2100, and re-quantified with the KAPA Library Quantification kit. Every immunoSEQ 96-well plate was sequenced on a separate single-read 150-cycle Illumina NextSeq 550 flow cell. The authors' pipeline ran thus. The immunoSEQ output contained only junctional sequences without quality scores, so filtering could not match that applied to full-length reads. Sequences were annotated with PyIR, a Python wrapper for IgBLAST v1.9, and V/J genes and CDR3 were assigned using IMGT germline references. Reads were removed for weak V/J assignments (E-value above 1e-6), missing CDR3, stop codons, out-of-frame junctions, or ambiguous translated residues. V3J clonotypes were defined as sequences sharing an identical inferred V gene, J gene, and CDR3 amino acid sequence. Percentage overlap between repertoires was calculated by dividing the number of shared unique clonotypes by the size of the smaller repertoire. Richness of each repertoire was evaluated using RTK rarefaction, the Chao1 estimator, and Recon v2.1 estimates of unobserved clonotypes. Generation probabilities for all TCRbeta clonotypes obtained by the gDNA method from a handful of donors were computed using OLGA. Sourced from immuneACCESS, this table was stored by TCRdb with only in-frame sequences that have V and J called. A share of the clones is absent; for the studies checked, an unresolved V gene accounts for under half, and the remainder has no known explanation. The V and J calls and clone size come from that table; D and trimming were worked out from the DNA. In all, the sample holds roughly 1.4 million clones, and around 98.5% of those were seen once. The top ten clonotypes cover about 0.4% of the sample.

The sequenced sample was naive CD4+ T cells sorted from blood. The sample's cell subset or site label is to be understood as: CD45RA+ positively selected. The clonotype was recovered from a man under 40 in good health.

The CDR3 corresponds to CASSRLRAGGTDTQYF. The sequence in DNA is TGTGCCAGCAGCCGTCTCAGAGCGGGAGGCACAGATACGCAGTATTTT. Recombination linked TRBV7-2 to TRBJ2-3; a stretch of 8 junction bases matches TRBD2. CDR1 SGHTA and CDR2 FQGNSA were looked up in the germline V gene. Unmatched junction bases come to 8, with V trimmed by 5 bases and J by 1 base. Measured from the cysteine to the phenylalanine, the CDR3 is 16 residues long. The sequence is cut down to CDR3 DNA, 48 bases in frame from base 1.